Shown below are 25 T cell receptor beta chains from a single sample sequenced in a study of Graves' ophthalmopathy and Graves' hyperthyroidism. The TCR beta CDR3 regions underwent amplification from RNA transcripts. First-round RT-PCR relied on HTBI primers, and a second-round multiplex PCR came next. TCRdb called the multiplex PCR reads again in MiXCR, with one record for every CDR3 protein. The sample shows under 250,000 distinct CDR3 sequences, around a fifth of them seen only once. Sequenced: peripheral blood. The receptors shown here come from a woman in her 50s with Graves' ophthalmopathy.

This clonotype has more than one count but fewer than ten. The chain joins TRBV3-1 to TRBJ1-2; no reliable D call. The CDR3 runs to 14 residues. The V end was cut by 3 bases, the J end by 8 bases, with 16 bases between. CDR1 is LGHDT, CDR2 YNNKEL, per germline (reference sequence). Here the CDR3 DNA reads TGTGCCAGCAGCCAGGGTCGGGTGATTGGAGGCTACACCTTC. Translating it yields CASSQGRVIGGYTF.

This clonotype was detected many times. The CDR3 here is CASSFTSSGRETQYF. The DNA of the CDR3 is TGTGCCAGCAGCTTTACCTCTAGCGGGAGGGAGACCCAGTACTTC. The chain couples TRBV7-2 to TRBJ2-5, with 11 bases lining up with TRBD2. The CDR3 spans 15 residues. V was pared by 3 bases and J by 5 bases, with 5 bases of the junction left unmatched. From germline, CDR1 is SGHTA and CDR2 FQGNSA.

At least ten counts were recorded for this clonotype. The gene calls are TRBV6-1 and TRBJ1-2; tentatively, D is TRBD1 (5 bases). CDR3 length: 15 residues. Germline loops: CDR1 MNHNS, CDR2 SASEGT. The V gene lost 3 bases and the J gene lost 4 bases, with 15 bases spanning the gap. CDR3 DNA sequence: TGTGCCAGCAGTGAGGACAATCACTTTGGCTATGGCTACACCTTC. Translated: CASSEDNHFGYGYTF.

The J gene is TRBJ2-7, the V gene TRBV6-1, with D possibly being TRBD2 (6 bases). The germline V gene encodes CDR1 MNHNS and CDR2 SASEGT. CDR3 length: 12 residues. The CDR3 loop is CAGSGVSDEQYF. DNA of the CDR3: TGTGCAGGTTCGGGAGTTTCGGACGAGCAGTACTTC.

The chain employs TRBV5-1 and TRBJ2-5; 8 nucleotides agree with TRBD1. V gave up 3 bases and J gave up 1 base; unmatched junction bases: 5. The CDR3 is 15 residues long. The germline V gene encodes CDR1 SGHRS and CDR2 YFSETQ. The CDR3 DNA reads TGCGCCAGCAGCTGGCAACAGGGGGGCCAAGAGACCCAGTACTTC. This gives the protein CASSWQQGGQETQYF.

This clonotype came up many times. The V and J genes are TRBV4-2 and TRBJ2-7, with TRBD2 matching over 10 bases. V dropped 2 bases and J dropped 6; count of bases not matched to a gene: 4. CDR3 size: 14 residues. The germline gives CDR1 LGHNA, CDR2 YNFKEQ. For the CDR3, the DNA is TGTGCCAGCAGCCAACTAGCGGGAGCTCGCGAGCAGTACTTC. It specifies CASSQLAGAREQYF.

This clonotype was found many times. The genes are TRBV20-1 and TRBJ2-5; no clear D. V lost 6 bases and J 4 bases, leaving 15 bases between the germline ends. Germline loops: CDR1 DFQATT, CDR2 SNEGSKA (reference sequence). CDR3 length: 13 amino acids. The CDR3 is CSAPRTGRETQYF. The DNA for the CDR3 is TGCAGTGCCCCTAGGACGGGTCGAGAGACCCAGTACTTC.

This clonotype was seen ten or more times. For the CDR3, the DNA is TGTGCCAGCACAAGACAGGGGCCGCTAGGCGGCTACACCTTC. Protein sequence: CASTRQGPLGGYTF. The chain is built from TRBV2 and TRBJ1-2, with 8 bases matching TRBD1. Per germline, CDR1 SNHLY and CDR2 FYNNEI. Trimming at V came to 7 bases and at J to 8 bases, leaving 12 bases not matched to a gene. The CDR3 is 14 amino acids.

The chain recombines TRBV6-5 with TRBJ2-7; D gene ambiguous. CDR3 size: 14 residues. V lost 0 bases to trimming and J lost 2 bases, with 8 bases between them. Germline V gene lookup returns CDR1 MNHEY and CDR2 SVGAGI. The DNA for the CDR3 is TGTGCCAGCAGTTACTCGAAAGATACCTACGAGCAGTACTTC. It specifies CASSYSKDTYEQYF.

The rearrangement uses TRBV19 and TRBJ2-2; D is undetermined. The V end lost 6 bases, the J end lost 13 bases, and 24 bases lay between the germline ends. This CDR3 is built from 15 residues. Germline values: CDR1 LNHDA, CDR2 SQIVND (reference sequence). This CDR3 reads CASSQQGKKTVGLFF. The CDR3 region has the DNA TGTGCCAGTAGCCAACAAGGGAAGAAAACGGTTGGGCTGTTTTTT.

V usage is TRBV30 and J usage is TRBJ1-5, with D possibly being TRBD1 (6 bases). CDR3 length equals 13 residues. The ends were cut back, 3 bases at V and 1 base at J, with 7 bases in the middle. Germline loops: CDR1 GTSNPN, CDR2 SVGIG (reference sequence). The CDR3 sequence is CAWRQGSNQPQHF. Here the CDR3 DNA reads TGTGCCTGGAGGCAGGGGAGCAATCAGCCCCAGCATTTT.

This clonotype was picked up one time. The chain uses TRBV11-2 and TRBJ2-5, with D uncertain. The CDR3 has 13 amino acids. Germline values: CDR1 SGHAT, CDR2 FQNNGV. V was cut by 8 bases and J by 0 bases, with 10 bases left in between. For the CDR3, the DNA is TGTGCCAGCCAAAGGACGGACCAAGAGACCCAGTACTTC. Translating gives CASQRTDQETQYF. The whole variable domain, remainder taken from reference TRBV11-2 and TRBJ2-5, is EAGVAQSPRYKIIEKRQSVAFWCNPISGHATLYWYQQILGQGPKLLIQFQNNGVVDDSQLPKDRFSAERLKGVDSTLKIQPAKLEDSAVYLCASQRTDQETQYFGPGTRLLVL.

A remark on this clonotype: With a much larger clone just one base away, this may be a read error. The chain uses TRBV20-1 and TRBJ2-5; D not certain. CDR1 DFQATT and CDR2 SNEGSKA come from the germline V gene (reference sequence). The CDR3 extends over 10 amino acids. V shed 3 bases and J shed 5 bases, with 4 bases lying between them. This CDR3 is CSASEETQYF. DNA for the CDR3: TGCAGTGCTAGTGAGGAGACCCAGTACTTC.

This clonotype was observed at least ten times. The CDR3 DNA is TGTGCCACCAGTGTCGAAGGAGAAGAGACCCAGTACTTC. It is translated as CATSVEGEETQYF. J is TRBJ2-5 and V is TRBV24-1; no definite D call. Germline V lookup: CDR1 KGHDR, CDR2 SFDVKD. V lost 5 bases, J lost 3 bases, and 9 bases lay in between. The CDR3 spans 13 residues.

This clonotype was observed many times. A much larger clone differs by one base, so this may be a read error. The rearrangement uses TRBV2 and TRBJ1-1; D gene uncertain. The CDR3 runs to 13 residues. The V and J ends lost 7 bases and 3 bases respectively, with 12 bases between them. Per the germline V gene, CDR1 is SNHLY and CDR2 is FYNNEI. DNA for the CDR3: TGTGCCAGCAATGGCATCCCGGACACTGAAGCTTTCTTT. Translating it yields CASNGIPDTEAFF.

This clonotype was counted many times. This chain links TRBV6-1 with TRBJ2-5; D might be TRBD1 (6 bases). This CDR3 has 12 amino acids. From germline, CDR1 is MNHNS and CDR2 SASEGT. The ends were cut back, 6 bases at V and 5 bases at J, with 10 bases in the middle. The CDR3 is CASRTGWETQYF. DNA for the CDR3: TGTGCCAGCAGGACAGGTTGGGAGACCCAGTACTTC.

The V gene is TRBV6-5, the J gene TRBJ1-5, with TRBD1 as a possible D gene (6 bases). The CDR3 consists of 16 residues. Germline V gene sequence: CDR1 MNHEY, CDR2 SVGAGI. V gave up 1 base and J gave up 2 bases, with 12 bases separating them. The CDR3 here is CASSYYPRGRNQPQHF. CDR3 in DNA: TGTGCCAGCAGTTACTACCCCAGGGGACGCAATCAGCCCCAGCATTTT.

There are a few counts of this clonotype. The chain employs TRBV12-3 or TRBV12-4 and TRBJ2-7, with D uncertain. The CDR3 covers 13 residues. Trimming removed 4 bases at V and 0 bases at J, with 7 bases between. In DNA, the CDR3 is TGTGCCAGCAGTTCGGGCTCCTCCTACGAGCAGTACTTC. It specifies CASSSGSSYEQYF.

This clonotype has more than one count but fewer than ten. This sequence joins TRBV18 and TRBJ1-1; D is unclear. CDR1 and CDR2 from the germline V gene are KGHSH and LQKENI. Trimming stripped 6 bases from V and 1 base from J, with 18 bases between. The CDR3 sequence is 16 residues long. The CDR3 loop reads CASSPRRPGGNTEAFF. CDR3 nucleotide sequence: TGTGCCAGCTCCCCGAGACGCCCAGGTGGGAACACTGAAGCTTTCTTT.

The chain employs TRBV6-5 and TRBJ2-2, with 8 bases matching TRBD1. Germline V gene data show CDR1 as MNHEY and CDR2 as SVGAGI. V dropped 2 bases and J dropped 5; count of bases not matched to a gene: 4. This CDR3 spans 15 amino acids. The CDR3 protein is CASSYGQGATGELFF. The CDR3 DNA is TGTGCCAGCAGTTACGGTCAGGGGGCAACCGGGGAGCTGTTTTTT.

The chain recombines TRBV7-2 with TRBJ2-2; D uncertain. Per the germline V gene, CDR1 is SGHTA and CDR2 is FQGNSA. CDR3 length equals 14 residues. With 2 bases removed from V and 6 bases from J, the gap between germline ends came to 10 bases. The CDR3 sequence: CASSLPVVSGELFF. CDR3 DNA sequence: TGTGCCAGCAGCTTACCGGTCGTCTCCGGGGAGCTGTTTTTT.

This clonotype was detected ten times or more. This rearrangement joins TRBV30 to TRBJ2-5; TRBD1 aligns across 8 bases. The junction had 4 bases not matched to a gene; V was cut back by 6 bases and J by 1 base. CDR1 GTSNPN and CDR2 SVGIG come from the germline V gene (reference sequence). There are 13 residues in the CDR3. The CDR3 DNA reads TGTGCCTGCACCGGGACAGGCCAAGAGACCCAGTACTTC. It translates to CACTGTGQETQYF.

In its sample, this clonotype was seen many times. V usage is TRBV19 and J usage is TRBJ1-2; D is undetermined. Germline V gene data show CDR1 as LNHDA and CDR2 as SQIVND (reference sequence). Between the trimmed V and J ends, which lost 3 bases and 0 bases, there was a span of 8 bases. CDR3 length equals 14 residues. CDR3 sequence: CASSMREANYGYTF. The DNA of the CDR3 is TGTGCCAGTAGTATGAGGGAAGCTAACTATGGCTACACCTTC.

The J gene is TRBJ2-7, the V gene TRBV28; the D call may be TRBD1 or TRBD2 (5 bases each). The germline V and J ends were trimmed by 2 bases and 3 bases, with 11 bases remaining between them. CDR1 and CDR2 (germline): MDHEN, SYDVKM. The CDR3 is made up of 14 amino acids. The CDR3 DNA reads TGTGCCAGCAGTTTACCGGGGCCCCACTACGAGCAGTACTTC. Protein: CASSLPGPHYEQYF.

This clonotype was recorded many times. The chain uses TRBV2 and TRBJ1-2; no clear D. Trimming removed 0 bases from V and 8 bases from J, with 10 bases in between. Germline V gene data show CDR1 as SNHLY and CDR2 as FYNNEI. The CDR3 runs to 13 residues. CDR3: CASSEAGSRGYTF. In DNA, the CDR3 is TGTGCCAGCAGTGAAGCGGGTAGCAGAGGCTACACCTTC.